The subject of this entry is one T cell receptor beta chain. The antigen remains unidentified. This record comes from a study of T cell responses to AZD1222 COVID-19 vaccine. Study findings and constraints: There were vaccine-associated CD4 TCRs across spike, dominant at 160-218 and 743-854. Vaccination with two AZD1222 doses was followed by a rise in Spike-specific TCR breadth and depth. Donors were chiefly white British, with a greater number of females, and clonal diversity was perhaps underestimated. Per reports, nearly half of all spike-specific TCRs target regions that are unmutated in variants.

This CDR3 has 14 residues. The germline V gene encodes CDR1 SGHDT and CDR2 YYEEEE. V lost 3 bases and J 5 bases, leaving 14 bases between the germline ends. Sequencing was performed with immunoSEQ multiplex PCR; in TCRdb, only in-frame clones are kept and a portion is missing. The repertoire holds approximately 100,000 clones, with around 90% as singletons. The material was peripheral blood, obtained on day 0 of AZD1222 vaccination. The chain links TRBV5-6 to TRBJ1-1; possibly TRBD1 for D (6 bases). The sequence was collected from an adult in good health. The CDR3 sequence is CASSWGQGWTEAFF. CDR3 in DNA: TGTGCCAGCAGCTGGGGGCAGGGTTGGACTGAAGCTTTCTTT.